The 9 T cell receptor beta chains below all came from one sample that was sequenced in a study of CD8+ T cells in alopecia areata. Treatment described: oral pan-JAK inhibitor, 5-10 mg twice daily. Sequencing used cDNA as its template, made by extracting RNA and reverse transcribing it. Generated by immunoSEQ multiplex PCR, the TCRdb table keeps only in-frame clones and is missing some. The table shows hundreds of thousands of clones, with around 64% occurring only once. The sequences come from CD4+ T cells sorted from blood, collected at roughly week 53, from a patient treated with tofacitinib. The receptors were gathered from a human donor with alopecia areata.

V and J are TRBV19 and TRBJ1-1; D is possibly TRBD1 (6 bases). This CDR3 contains 14 residues. Germline V gene sequence: CDR1 LNHDA, CDR2 SQIVND (reference sequence). V lost 0 bases and J lost 6, with 11 bases in between. The CDR3 region has the DNA TGTGCCAGTAGTATAGACGTCAGGGGAGCTGAAGCTTTCTTT. This encodes CASSIDVRGAEAFF.

This clone was seen a handful of times. The genes are TRBV30 and TRBJ1-5, with 9 bases fitting TRBD1. Unmatched junction bases numbered 4, after V lost 0 bases and J lost 4 bases. CDR1 is GTSNPN and CDR2 is SVGIG in the germline V gene (reference sequence). The CDR3 is 15 amino acids. CDR3 loop: CAWSVGGQGNQPQHF. In DNA, the CDR3 is TGTGCCTGGAGTGTAGGTGGACAGGGGAATCAGCCCCAGCATTTT.

The J gene is TRBJ2-7, the V gene TRBV30; D is unclear. The V and J ends lost 3 bases and 1 base respectively, with 7 bases between them. The CDR3 runs 12 residues. In germline, CDR1 is GTSNPN, CDR2 SVGIG (reference sequence). CDR3 DNA: TGTGCCTGGAGCAGGATTTCCTACGAGCAGTACTTC. Translating it yields CAWSRISYEQYF.

The rearrangement links TRBV6-5 to TRBJ1-2; no clear D. This CDR3 has 15 amino acids. Germline-derived CDR1 and CDR2 are MNHEY and SVGAGI. Trimming took 0 bases from V and 3 from J, leaving 11 bases between them. The CDR3 region is CASSYSWGGDYGYTF. CDR3 nucleotides: TGTGCCAGCAGTTACTCATGGGGTGGCGACTATGGCTACACCTTC.

The V gene is TRBV30, the J gene TRBJ2-3; unclear D gene. The CDR3 spans 15 residues. Trimming took 0 bases from V and 0 from J, leaving 10 bases between them. CDR1 is GTSNPN and CDR2 is SVGIG in the germline V gene (reference sequence). In DNA, the CDR3 is TGTGCCTGGAGTGTATCGGCCACTAGCACAGATACGCAGTATTTT. The encoded protein is CAWSVSATSTDTQYF.

The CDR3 DNA reads as TGTGCCAGCCTTCGGGGAACCGGAAACACCATATATTTT. Translating it yields CASLRGTGNTIYF. V usage is TRBV6-6 and J usage is TRBJ1-3; D is uncertain. Trimming took 8 bases from V and 4 from J, leaving 12 bases between them. CDR3 length equals 13 residues. CDR1 and CDR2 (germline): MNHNY, SVGAGI (reference sequence).

CDR3 protein: CASRPGSGGTNYGYTF. CDR3 coding DNA: TGCGCCAGCAGGCCGGGTTCGGGGGGAACTAACTATGGCTACACCTTC. The chain recombines TRBV4-3 with TRBJ1-2; D is perhaps TRBD1 (5 bases). Germline CDR1 and CDR2: LGHNA and YSLEER. This CDR3 has 16 residues. V lost 6 bases, J lost 0 bases, and 17 bases lay in between.

This clone has a handful of counts. V usage is TRBV27 and J usage is TRBJ2-6; 7 bases match TRBD1. CDR1 is MNHEY, CDR2 SMNVEV, per germline (reference sequence). Unmatched junction bases numbered 9, after V lost 5 bases and J lost 5 bases. The length of the CDR3 is 16 residues. The CDR3 DNA reads TGTGCCAGCAGTGGGGGACAGAGGCGCAGGGCCAACGTCCTGACTTTC. Its protein product is CASSGGQRRRANVLTF.

The chain uses TRBV6-1 and TRBJ2-2; D ambiguous. CDR3 length: 14 residues. With 5 bases removed from V and 1 base from J, the gap between germline ends came to 8 bases. CDR1 and CDR2 from the germline V gene are MNHNS and SASEGT. The DNA for the CDR3 is TGTGCCAGCAGTCTGCTCCGGAACACCGGGGAGCTGTTTTTT. Residues: CASSLLRNTGELFF.